This T cell receptor beta chain emerged from a study of blood T cell repertoires in COVID-19. Repertoires were generated with immunoSEQ multiplex PCR, while TCRdb's copy carries only in-frame clones and drops some. The sample has 390,000 or so clones, around 91% seen once. Germline assignment: CDR1 SGHDN and CDR2 FVKESK. This CDR3 has 16 amino acids. V was shortened by 0 bases and J by 6 bases, with 17 bases between the two germline ends. Sequenced: peripheral blood. The rearrangement uses TRBV14 and TRBJ1-1, with a weak D call TRBD1 (5 bases). The clonotype comes from a man between 18 and 35 years old with active or convalescent COVID-19. The chain's CDR3 is CASSQDRNRMRPEAFF. The CDR3 coding sequence is TGTGCCAGCAGCCAAGATCGCAACAGGATGAGGCCTGAAGCTTTCTTT.